The 14 T cell receptor beta chains below come from one sample, sequenced in a study of identical twins. MiXCR, applied by TCRdb to the 5' RACE reads, yields one record per CDR3 protein. The sample consists of some 1,600,000 distinct CDR3 sequences, around 29% of them appearing once. The sample was cord blood. These receptors came from a newborn girl in good health.

The chain combines TRBV12-3 or TRBV12-4 with TRBJ1-1; D may be TRBD1 (6 bases). CDR3 length: 15 residues. Trimming took 4 bases from V and 7 from J, leaving 19 bases between them. CDR3 sequence: CASSSIQGVGNEAFF. In nucleotides, the CDR3 is TGTGCCAGCAGTTCTATACAGGGCGTGGGGAATGAAGCTTTCTTT.

V is TRBV6-6 and J is TRBJ1-2; 8 nucleotides match TRBD1. Trimming at V came to 2 bases and at J to 11 bases, leaving 4 bases not matched to a gene. CDR3 length equals 12 residues. The germline CDR1 and CDR2 sequences are MNHNY and SVGAGI (reference sequence). CDR3 region: CASSYRQGAYTF. DNA of the CDR3: TGTGCCAGCAGTTACCGTCAGGGGGCGTACACCTTC.

This rearrangement joins TRBV24-1 to TRBJ2-1; the D gene is possibly TRBD1 (6 bases). This CDR3 has 13 residues. CDR1 and CDR2 (germline): KGHDR, SFDVKD. V dropped 3 bases and J dropped 8 bases, with 10 bases sitting between them. The CDR3 loop is CATSDLKGDEQFF. As DNA, the CDR3 is TGTGCCACCAGTGATCTTAAGGGGGATGAGCAGTTCTTC.

The V and J genes are TRBV4-1 and TRBJ2-7, with 9 nucleotides matching TRBD2. Trimming removed 3 bases from V and 0 bases from J; junction bases left unmatched: 6. The germline CDR1 and CDR2 sequences are MGHRA and YSYEKL. The CDR3 sequence is 16 residues long. This chain's CDR3 is CASSHQISGSSYEQYF. In nucleotides, the CDR3 is TGCGCCAGCAGCCACCAAATTAGCGGGAGCTCCTACGAGCAGTACTTC.

This sequence joins TRBV12-3 or TRBV12-4 and TRBJ2-7, with D possibly matching TRBD2 (5 bases). This CDR3 region has 15 residues. Trimming took 1 base from V and 5 from J, leaving 15 bases between them. CDR3 amino acids: CASSLGPEVGHEQYF. In nucleotides, the CDR3 is TGTGCCAGCAGTTTAGGTCCGGAGGTTGGCCACGAGCAGTACTTC.

For this clonotype: One end of the junction does not line up with germline, which may come from a read error. The chain recombines TRBV29-1 with TRBJ1-2; 8 bases are a match to TRBD1. The CDR3 has 14 residues. The germline gives CDR1 SQVTM, CDR2 ANQGSEA. The CDR3 DNA reads TGCAGCGTATTGCAGGGGGCGGACGGCTATGGCCACACCTTC. This codes for CSVLQGADGYGHTF.

The chain is built from TRBV5-6 and TRBJ2-7; the D gene is possibly TRBD1 (5 bases). The germline V and J ends were trimmed by 2 bases and 1 base, with 13 bases remaining between them. The CDR3 contains 15 residues. CDR1 SGHDT and CDR2 YYEEEE come from the germline V gene. DNA of the CDR3: TGTGCCAGCAGCTTTTGGTGGCAGGGTTCCTACGAGCAGTACTTC. Protein product: CASSFWWQGSYEQYF.

This clonotype was observed a few times. For the CDR3, the DNA is TGTGCCAGCTCTCTTGGACTAGCGGGAGTGAACAATGAGCAGTTCTTC. This codes for CASSLGLAGVNNEQFF. This chain links TRBV18 with TRBJ2-1, with 13 bases aligning to TRBD2. The V gene end was trimmed by 6 bases and the J gene end by 5 bases; junction bases not matched to a gene: 7. CDR1 KGHSH and CDR2 LQKENI come from the germline V gene. The CDR3 spans 16 residues.

The chain has TRBV4-1 and TRBJ1-5; the D is unclear. The V gene lost 0 bases and the J gene lost 4 bases, with 4 bases spanning the gap. In germline, CDR1 is MGHRA, CDR2 YSYEKL. The CDR3 totals 13 residues. The CDR3 region has the DNA TGCGCCAGCAGCCAAGAACCGAATCAGCCCCAGCATTTT. Protein sequence: CASSQEPNQPQHF.

The chain recombines TRBV7-2 with TRBJ1-6; unclear D gene. CDR1 SGHTA and CDR2 FQGNSA come from the germline V gene. The CDR3 spans 17 residues. The V end was cut by 4 bases, the J end by 0 bases, with 13 bases between. CDR3 amino acids: CASSSIGRSSYNSPLHF. For the CDR3, the DNA is TGTGCCAGCAGCTCTATCGGACGGAGCTCCTATAATTCACCCCTCCACTTT.

The rearrangement joins TRBV28 to TRBJ2-7; a weak D match, TRBD1 (5 bases). Trimming cost V 3 bases and J 0 bases, with 12 bases left between them. Germline V lookup: CDR1 MDHEN, CDR2 SYDVKM. The CDR3 has 15 residues. The CDR3: CASSFPTVSSYEQYF. The CDR3 region has the DNA TGTGCCAGCAGTTTTCCGACAGTTAGCTCCTACGAGCAGTACTTC.

This sequence joins TRBV7-9 and TRBJ1-2; perhaps TRBD1 as D (5 bases). V was shortened by 0 bases and J by 2 bases, with 10 bases between the two germline ends. This CDR3 comprises 15 residues. In germline, CDR1 is SEHNR, CDR2 FQNEAQ (reference sequence). This chain's CDR3 is CASSLAQTANYGYTF. The CDR3 DNA reads as TGTGCCAGCAGCTTAGCCCAGACAGCCAACTATGGCTACACCTTC. The entire variable domain, with the rest obtained from reference TRBV7-9 and TRBJ1-2, is as follows: DTGVSQNPRHKITKRGQNVTFRCDPISEHNRLYWYRQTLGQGPEFLTYFQNEAQLEKSRLLSDRFSAERPKGSFSTLEIQRTEQGDSAMYLCASSLAQTANYGYTFGSGTRLTVV.

This rearrangement joins TRBV7-6 to TRBJ1-4; D is ambiguous. This CDR3 is built from 18 residues. Germline CDR1 is SGHVS and CDR2 is FNYEAQ. The V gene lost 2 bases and the J gene lost 7 bases, with 23 bases spanning the gap. The chain's CDR3 is CASSLRPILEGVGEKLFF. CDR3 DNA: TGTGCCAGCAGCTTAAGGCCCATTTTGGAGGGCGTCGGTGAAAAACTGTTTTTT.

V gene TRBV7-8 combines with J gene TRBJ2-1; 7 positions agree with TRBD1. The DNA end lines up better with TRBJ2-7; the J call may be wrong. This CDR3 has 16 residues. Germline CDR1 is SGHVS and CDR2 is FQNEAQ. The DNA of the CDR3 is TGTGCCAGCAGCTCAATTCCAGGGACAGCGTACAATGAGCAGTACTTC. This sequence encodes CASSSIPGTAYNEQYF.